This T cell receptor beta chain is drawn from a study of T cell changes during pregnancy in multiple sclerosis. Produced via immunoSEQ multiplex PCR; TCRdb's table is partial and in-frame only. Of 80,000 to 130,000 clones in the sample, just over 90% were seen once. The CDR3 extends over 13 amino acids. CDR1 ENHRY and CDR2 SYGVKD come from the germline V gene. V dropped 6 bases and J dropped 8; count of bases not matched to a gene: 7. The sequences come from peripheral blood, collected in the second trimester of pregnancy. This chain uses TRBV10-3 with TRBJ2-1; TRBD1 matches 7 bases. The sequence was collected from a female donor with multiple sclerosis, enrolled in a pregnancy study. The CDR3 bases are TGTGCCATCAGGATACAGGGGCAGGATGAGCAGTTCTTC. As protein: CAIRIQGQDEQFF.